This T cell receptor beta chain was documented in a study of Graves' ophthalmopathy and Graves' hyperthyroidism. Study-level background: The blood sample was drawn at first diagnosis and before any treatment. Study-level results: The blood repertoire also included most expanded thyroid clonotypes above 0.001 frequency. The model reached 70.59% sensitivity and roughly 72% specificity for predicting ophthalmopathy progression.

Germline V gene data show CDR1 as MNHEY and CDR2 as SMNVEV (reference sequence). This CDR3 contains 15 residues. The V segment lost 7 bases and the J segment 5 bases; nucleotides outside the gene matches: 13. The sequenced template was RNA, covering the TCR beta CDR3 region. HTBI primers were used in a first-round RT-PCR, which preceded a second-round multiplex PCR. Using its own MiXCR run on the multiplex PCR reads, TCRdb lists one record per CDR3 protein. The sample holds 500,000 to 800,000 distinct CDR3 sequences; 35% to 50% are singletons and the top ten take about 3.3%. Comments on this clonotype: Its antigen is unidentified.

Diagnosis was based on clinical symptoms, serum thyroxine, TRAb, thyroid ultrasound and orbital computed tomography. The sample comprised peripheral blood. This chain uses TRBV27 with TRBJ1-1; 7 bases are shared with TRBD1. The clonotype originates from an adult man with Graves' ophthalmopathy. The CDR3, as DNA: TGTGCCAGCACGGGGGTTGGCAGGGGGGGGACTGAAGCTTTCTTT. Translating gives CASTGVGRGGTEAFF.